This entry features one T cell receptor beta chain sequence. The sample originates from a study of blood T cells in healthy people across ages. Primed by a sample-barcoded 5' primer and a J-beta primer mix, a second PCR proceeded for about 6 to 11 cycles. Each CDR3 protein gets one entry after TCRdb re-called the 5' RACE reads with MiXCR. The repertoire holds about 810,000 distinct CDR3 sequences, with about 36% as singletons. The CDR3 sequence is 16 residues long. In germline, CDR1 is ENHRY, CDR2 SYGVKD. The ends were cut back, 0 bases at V and 3 bases at J, with 12 bases in the middle. This sequence joins TRBV10-3 and TRBJ1-3, with D perhaps matching TRBD1 (6 bases). The clonotype was recovered from a man aged 18 to 30 in good health. The material sequenced was blood. CDR3 nucleotide sequence: TGTGCCATCAGTGAGTCGCCAGGGGAAGGTGGAAACACCATATATTTT. This codes for CAISESPGEGGNTIYF.